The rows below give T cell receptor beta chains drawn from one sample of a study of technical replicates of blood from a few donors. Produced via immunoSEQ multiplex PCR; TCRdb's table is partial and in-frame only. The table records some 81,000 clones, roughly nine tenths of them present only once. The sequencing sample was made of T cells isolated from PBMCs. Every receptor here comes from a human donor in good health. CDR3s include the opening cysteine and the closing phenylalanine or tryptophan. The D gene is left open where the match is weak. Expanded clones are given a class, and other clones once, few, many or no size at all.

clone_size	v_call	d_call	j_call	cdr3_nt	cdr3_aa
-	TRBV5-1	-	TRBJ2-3	TGCGCCAGCAGCTTGGACCGGGTAAAAGATACGCAGTATTTT	CASSLDRVKDTQYF
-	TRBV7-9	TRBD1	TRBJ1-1	TGTGCCAGCACTATAGGACAGGGGATACTCACTGAAGCTTTCTTT	CASTIGQGILTEAFF
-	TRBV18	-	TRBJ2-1	TGTGCCAGCTCACCGTTCTTCAGGGGGGAGCACAATGAGCAGTTCTTC	CASSPFFRGEHNEQFF
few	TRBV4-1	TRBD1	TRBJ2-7	TGCGCCAGCAGCCAAGGGCAGGGGGACTACGAGCAGTACTTC	CASSQGQGDYEQYF
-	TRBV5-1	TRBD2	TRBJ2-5	TGCGCCAGCAGCTCAGGACTAGCGGCGAGGGAGGGAGAGACCCAGTACTTC	CASSSGLAAREGETQYF
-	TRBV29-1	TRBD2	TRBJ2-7	TGCAGCGTTGTACTAGCGGTGACCTACGAGCAGTACTTC	CSVVLAVTYEQYF
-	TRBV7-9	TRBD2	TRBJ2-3	TGTGCCAGCAGCTTAGTTGGGCGGGAGGGATCGGATACGCAGTATTTT	CASSLVGREGSDTQYF
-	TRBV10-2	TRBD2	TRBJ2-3	TGCGCCAGCAGTGAGTCGGGGCTTTTCGGGACTAACGAACCCACAGATACGCAGTATTTT	CASSESGLFGTNEPTDTQYF
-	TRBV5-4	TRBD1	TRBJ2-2	TGTGCCAGCAGCACCCGGACAGGGAACACCGGGGAGCTGTTTTTT	CASSTRTGNTGELFF
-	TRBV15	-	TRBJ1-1	TGTGCCACCCAGACAGGCATGAACACTGAAGCTTTCTTT	CATQTGMNTEAFF
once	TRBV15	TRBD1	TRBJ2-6	TGTGCCACCAGCAGAGATGACAGGGCTGGGGCCAACGTCCTGACTTTC	CATSRDDRAGANVLTF
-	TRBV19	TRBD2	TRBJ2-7	TGTGCCAGTAGTATTCCCGGACTAGGCACCTACGAGCAGTACTTC	CASSIPGLGTYEQYF
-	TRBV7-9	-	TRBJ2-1	TGTGCCAGCAGCTATACCACATCCCTTGAGCAGTTCTTC	CASSYTTSLEQFF
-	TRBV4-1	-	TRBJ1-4	TGCGCCAGCAGCCAACAGGGTTTTCCGGATGAAAAACTGTTTTTT	CASSQQGFPDEKLFF
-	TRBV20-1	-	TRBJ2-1	TGCAGTGCGTCTCGAGGGAATGAGCAGTTCTTC	CSASRGNEQFF
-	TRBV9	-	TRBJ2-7	TGTGCCAGCAGCGTGAGACCCGGGGGTGAGCAGTACTTC	CASSVRPGGEQYF
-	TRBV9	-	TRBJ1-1	TGTGCCAGCAGCGTAGACACCGCAAACACTGAAGCTTTCTTT	CASSVDTANTEAFF
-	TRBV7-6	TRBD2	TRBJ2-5	TGTGCCAGCAGCCTTCGGACTAGCGGAAATTACCAAGAGACCCAGTACTTC	CASSLRTSGNYQETQYF
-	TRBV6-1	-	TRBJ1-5	TGTGCCAGCAGTACTAACAGGGTTGGACAGCCCCAGCATTTT	CASSTNRVGQPQHF
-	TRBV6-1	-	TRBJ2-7	TGTGCCAGCAGTGAAACCGGAGCCTACGAGCAGTACTTC	CASSETGAYEQYF
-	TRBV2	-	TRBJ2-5	TGTGCCAGCAGTCCGAATTCCGGGACAATTTCGGAGACCCAGTACTTC	CASSPNSGTISETQYF
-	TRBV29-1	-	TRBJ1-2	TGCAGCGTTGCAGCGGGGGGCTACACCTTC	CSVAAGGYTF
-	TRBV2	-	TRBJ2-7	TGTGCCAGCACAGGGTCGCCTGCCTACGAGCAGTACTTC	CASTGSPAYEQYF
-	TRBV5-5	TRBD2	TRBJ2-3	TGTGCCAGCAGGTTAGCGGGAGGGCCAGATACGCAGTATTTT	CASRLAGGPDTQYF
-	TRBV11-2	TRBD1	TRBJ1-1	TGTGCCAGCAGGCGGATCAGGGGGAATCCAAACACTGAAGCTTTCTTT	CASRRIRGNPNTEAFF
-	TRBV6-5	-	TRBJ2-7	TGTGCCAGCCTACAGGGTTACGAGCAGTACTTC	CASLQGYEQYF
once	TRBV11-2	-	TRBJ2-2	TGTGCCAGCAGCTCCGACTCCTCTAACACCGGGGAGCTGTTTTTT	CASSSDSSNTGELFF
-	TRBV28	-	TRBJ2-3	TGTGCCAGCAGTTTAGGTACCATGCAAGGGAGTCTAGATACGCAGTATTTT	CASSLGTMQGSLDTQYF
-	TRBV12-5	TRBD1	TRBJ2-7	TGTGCTAGTGGCCCCGACAGGGGGTCCCACGAGCAGTACTTC	CASGPDRGSHEQYF
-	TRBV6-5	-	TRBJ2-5	TGTGCCAGCAGTTACTTCATCGGGACCCAGTACTTC	CASSYFIGTQYF
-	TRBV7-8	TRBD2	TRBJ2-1	TGTGCCAGCAGGGGGACTAGCGGGGGAAATGAGCAGTTCTTC	CASRGTSGGNEQFF
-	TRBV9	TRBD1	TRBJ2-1	TGTGCCAGCAGCGTAGAAGAGGGACAGGGAAAATACAATGAGCAGTTCTTC	CASSVEEGQGKYNEQFF
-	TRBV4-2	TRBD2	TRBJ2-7	TGTGCCAGCAGCCAACAAGGGGGACTAGCAGACTCCTACGAGCAGTACTTC	CASSQQGGLADSYEQYF
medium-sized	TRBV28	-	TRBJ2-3	TGTGCCAGCAGTTTAAGGCAGGAAGGGACACACACACACACAGATACGCAGTATTTT	CASSLRQEGTHTHTDTQYF
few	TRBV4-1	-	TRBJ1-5	TGCGCCAGCAGCCAAGTGAATCGGGGGACGGTAATTGGGAATCAGCCCCAGCATTTT	CASSQVNRGTVIGNQPQHF
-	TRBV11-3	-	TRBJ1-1	TGTGCCAGCAGTCTTACAGGGAACACTGAAGCTTTCTTT	CASSLTGNTEAFF
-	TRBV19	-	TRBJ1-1	TGTGCCAGTAGTATTGGGGGCGAAAGGGCTAACACTGAAGCTTTCTTT	CASSIGGERANTEAFF
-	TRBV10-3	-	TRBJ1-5	TGTGCCATCTCCCGGGAGTCGGATCAGCCCCAGCATTTT	CAISRESDQPQHF
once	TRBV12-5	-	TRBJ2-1	TGTGCTAGTGGTCCAGGGGTGGGTGAGCAGTTCTTC	CASGPGVGEQFF
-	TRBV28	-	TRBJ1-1	TGTGCCAGCAGTTTAACCTACGGGGCTGAAGCTTTCTTT	CASSLTYGAEAFF
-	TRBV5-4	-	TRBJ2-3	TGTGCCAGCAGCTTGATGGGAGTTAGCACAGATACGCAGTATTTT	CASSLMGVSTDTQYF
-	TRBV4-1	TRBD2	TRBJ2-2	TGCGCCAGCAGCCAACCCCGACTAGCCAGCGGGGAGCTGTTTTTT	CASSQPRLASGELFF
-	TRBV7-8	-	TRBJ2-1	TGTGCCAGCAGCGTAAGGTTAGGGGCTCGAAGGTACAGCTCCTACAATGAGCAGTTCTTC	CASSVRLGARRYSSYNEQFF
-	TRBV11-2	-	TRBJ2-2	TGTGCCAGCAGCTTACACCGGGGGACCGGGGAGCTGTTTTTT	CASSLHRGTGELFF
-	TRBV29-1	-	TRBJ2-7	TGCAGCGTTGAGGGACTCCTTGACGGAGCCTACGAGCAGTACTTC	CSVEGLLDGAYEQYF
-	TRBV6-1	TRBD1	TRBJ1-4	TGTGCCAGCAACTTACAGGGGGCGAAAGAAGAAAAACTGTTTTTT	CASNLQGAKEEKLFF
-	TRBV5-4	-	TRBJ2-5	TGTGCCAGCCGGAACAGGGAACAGGAGACCCAGTACTTC	CASRNREQETQYF
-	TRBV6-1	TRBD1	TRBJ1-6	TGTGCCAGCAGTCCATGGGACAGGTCAAACTCACCCCTCCACTTT	CASSPWDRSNSPLHF
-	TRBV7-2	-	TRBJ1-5	TGTGCCAGCAGCCCCCGTCTATCGCATAGCAATCAGCCCCAGCATTTT	CASSPRLSHSNQPQHF
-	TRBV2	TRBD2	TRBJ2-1	TGTGCCAGCAGCCGTACTAGCGGGAGGGCCAATGAGCAGTTCTTC	CASSRTSGRANEQFF
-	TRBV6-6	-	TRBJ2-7	TGTGCCAGCAGTCACCTGTGGGCCGAGCAGTACTTC	CASSHLWAEQYF
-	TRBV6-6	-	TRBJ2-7	TGTGCCAGCAGTATGGACAGCTACGAGCAGTACTTC	CASSMDSYEQYF
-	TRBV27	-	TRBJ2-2	TGTGCCAGCAGTCCGAGCCGGGGGATGGATAGCGGGGAGCTGTTTTTT	CASSPSRGMDSGELFF
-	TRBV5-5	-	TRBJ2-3	TGTGCCAGCAGCTTGAGCTCGCAGGGGTACACAGATACGCAGTATTTT	CASSLSSQGYTDTQYF
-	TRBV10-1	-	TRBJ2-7	TGCGCCAGCAGTGAGTCGACCGGGACTTTTGCCTACGAGCAGTACTTC	CASSESTGTFAYEQYF
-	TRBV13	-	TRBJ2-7	TGTGCCAGCAGCTCCGGACTGACTTCCTACGAGCAGTACTTC	CASSSGLTSYEQYF
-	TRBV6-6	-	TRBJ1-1	TGTGCCAGCAAACTAACCGGGATTGAAGCTTTCTTT	CASKLTGIEAFF
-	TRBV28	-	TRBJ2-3	TGTGCCAGCAGGGAAGCTCGGACAGGCACAGATACGCAGTATTTT	CASREARTGTDTQYF
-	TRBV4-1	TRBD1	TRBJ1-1	TGCGCCAGCAGCCCCCAACAGGGGATTAACACTGAAGCTTTCTTT	CASSPQQGINTEAFF
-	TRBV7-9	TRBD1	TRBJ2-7	TGTGCCAGCAGCTCCTTCCGGGACAGGGGTCGGCAGGCTTCCTACGAGCAGTACTTC	CASSSFRDRGRQASYEQYF